Each of the 10 T cell receptor beta chains below was sequenced from the same sample in a study of T cells in Graves' hyperthyroidism and ophthalmopathy. TCR beta CDR3 regions were amplified from RNA. The primer set for the first-round RT-PCR of the TCR CDR3 was HTBI. MiXCR, run by TCRdb on the multiplex PCR reads, gives a single entry per CDR3 protein. The data show some 490,000 distinct CDR3 sequences, 15% to 20% seen once. Sequencing used blood. These receptors were taken from a woman in her thirties with Graves' ophthalmopathy.

This rearrangement joins TRBV19 to TRBJ1-5; TRBD1 matches at 9 bases. Germline V gene lookup returns CDR1 LNHDA and CDR2 SQIVND (reference sequence). Losses at the gene ends were 8 bases for V and 6 bases for J; bases not matched to a gene: 5. The CDR3 contains 13 residues. The CDR3 sequence is CASQDRGAQPQHF. CDR3 DNA sequence: TGTGCCAGTCAAGACAGGGGGGCTCAGCCCCAGCATTTT.

This clonotype was detected ten times or more. The chain joins TRBV6-7 to TRBJ2-7; a weak D match, TRBD2 (5 bases). TRBV6-7 is given ORF status, its function remaining uncertain. The CDR3 covers 16 residues. The ends were cut back, 7 bases at V and 4 bases at J, with 23 bases in the middle. CDR3 in DNA: TGTGCCAGCACCTCGGACCGACGGAGGAACTCTTACGAGCAGTACTTC. It specifies CASTSDRRRNSYEQYF.

The gene calls are TRBV18 and TRBJ2-5, with D maybe TRBD2 (5 bases). Germline CDR1 reads KGHSH; CDR2 reads LQKENI. This CDR3 has 14 amino acids. The ends were cut back, 1 base at V and 5 bases at J, with 11 bases in the middle. CDR3 residues: CASSPQGVWETQYF. DNA of the CDR3: TGTGCCAGCTCACCACAGGGAGTCTGGGAGACCCAGTACTTC.

This clonotype appeared a few times. The V call is TRBV19, the J call TRBJ2-1; 8 bases fit TRBD2. The CDR3 consists of 15 residues. Looked up from germline, CDR1 is LNHDA and CDR2 is SQIVND (reference sequence). V dropped 3 bases and J dropped 4; count of bases not matched to a gene: 5. CDR3 in amino acids: CASSISLAAYNEQFF. CDR3 sequence (DNA): TGTGCCAGTAGTATTTCACTAGCGGCATACAATGAGCAGTTCTTC.

The chain uses TRBV4-3 and TRBJ2-7; D call uncertain. The CDR3 extends over 13 amino acids. V lost 1 base and J 7 bases, leaving 11 bases between the germline ends. Germline V gives CDR1 LGHNA, CDR2 YSLEER. CDR3 nucleotide sequence: TGCGCCAGCAGCCAAGTTCGGGCGGAGGAGCAGTACTTC. Translated: CASSQVRAEEQYF.

The chain couples TRBV6-6 to TRBJ1-4, with D perhaps TRBD1 (6 bases). Germline V gene lookup returns CDR1 MNHNY and CDR2 SVGAGI (reference sequence). Trimming pared 0 bases from V and 7 bases from J, leaving 12 bases between. The CDR3 is 15 amino acids. The CDR3 loop reads CASSYSSRGVEKLFF. CDR3 nucleotide sequence: TGTGCCAGCAGTTACTCTAGCAGGGGAGTTGAAAAACTGTTTTTT.

The chain has TRBV6-2 or TRBV6-3 and TRBJ2-1; TRBD2 matches 7 bases. This CDR3 has 16 amino acids. The junction had 17 bases not matched to a gene; V was cut back by 7 bases and J by 8 bases. Germline values: CDR1 MNHEY, CDR2 SVGEGT. The CDR3 DNA follows: TGTGCCAGCACTCCCATCAGGGCGGGAGCTCGCGATGAGCAGTTCTTC. It specifies CASTPIRAGARDEQFF.

The chain couples TRBV6-1 to TRBJ2-7; D is undetermined. The CDR3 covers 12 residues. Deletions cut 7 bases from V and 1 base from J, with 8 bases between. Germline V lookup: CDR1 MNHNS, CDR2 SASEGT. The CDR3 spells CASNDGSYEQYF. DNA for the CDR3: TGTGCCAGCAACGACGGGTCCTACGAGCAGTACTTC.

This clonotype was counted ten times or more. CDR3 in DNA: TGTGCCAGCAGCTTGGGCGGGGTGCGGGAAAAACTGTTTTTT. Residues: CASSLGGVREKLFF. The genes are TRBV7-2 and TRBJ1-4; the D is unclear. The germline V gene encodes CDR1 SGHTA and CDR2 FQGNSA. V gave up 3 bases and J gave up 8 bases, with 13 bases separating them. The CDR3 totals 14 residues.

This clonotype was observed many times. This rearrangement joins TRBV2 to TRBJ2-6; perhaps TRBD2 as D (5 bases). Trimming stripped 6 bases from V and 4 bases from J, with 16 bases between. Germline V lookup: CDR1 SNHLY, CDR2 FYNNEI. The CDR3 has 16 amino acids. This CDR3 is CASSPFRGSGANVLTF. The CDR3 nucleotides are TGTGCCAGCAGCCCCTTTCGCGGGTCCGGGGCCAACGTCCTGACTTTC.